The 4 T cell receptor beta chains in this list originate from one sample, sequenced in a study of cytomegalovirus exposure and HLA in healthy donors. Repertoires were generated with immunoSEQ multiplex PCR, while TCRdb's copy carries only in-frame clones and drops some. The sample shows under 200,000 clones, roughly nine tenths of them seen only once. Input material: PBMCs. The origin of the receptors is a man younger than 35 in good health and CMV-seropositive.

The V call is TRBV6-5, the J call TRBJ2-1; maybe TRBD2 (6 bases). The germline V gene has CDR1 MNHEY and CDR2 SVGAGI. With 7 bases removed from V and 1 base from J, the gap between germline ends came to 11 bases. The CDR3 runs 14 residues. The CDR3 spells CASTPGSSYNEQFF. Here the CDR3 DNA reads TGTGCCAGCACTCCCGGGAGTTCCTACAATGAGCAGTTCTTC.

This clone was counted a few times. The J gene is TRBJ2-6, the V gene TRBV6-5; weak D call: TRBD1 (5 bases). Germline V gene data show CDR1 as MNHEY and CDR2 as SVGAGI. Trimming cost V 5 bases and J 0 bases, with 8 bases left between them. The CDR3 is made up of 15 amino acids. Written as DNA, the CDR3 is TGTGCCAGCAGTAGAGACAGCTCTGGGGCCAACGTCCTGACTTTC. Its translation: CASSRDSSGANVLTF.

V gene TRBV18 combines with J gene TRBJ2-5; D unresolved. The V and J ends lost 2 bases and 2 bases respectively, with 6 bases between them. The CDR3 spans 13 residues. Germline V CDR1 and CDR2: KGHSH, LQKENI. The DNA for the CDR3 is TGTGCCAGCTCACCAAACAGACAAGAGACCCAGTACTTC. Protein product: CASSPNRQETQYF.

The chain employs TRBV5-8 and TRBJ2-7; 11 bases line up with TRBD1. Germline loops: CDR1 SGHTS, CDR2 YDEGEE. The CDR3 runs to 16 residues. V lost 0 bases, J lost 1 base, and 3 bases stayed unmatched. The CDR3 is CASSLAGQGASYEQYF. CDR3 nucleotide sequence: TGTGCCAGCAGCTTGGCAGGACAGGGGGCATCCTACGAGCAGTACTTC. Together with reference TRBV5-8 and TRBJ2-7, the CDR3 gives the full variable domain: EAGVTQSPTHLIKTRGQQATLRCSPISGHTSVYWYQQALGLGLQFLLWYDEGEERNRGNFPPRFSGRQFPNYSSELNVNALELEDSALYLCASSLAGQGASYEQYFGPGTRLTVT.